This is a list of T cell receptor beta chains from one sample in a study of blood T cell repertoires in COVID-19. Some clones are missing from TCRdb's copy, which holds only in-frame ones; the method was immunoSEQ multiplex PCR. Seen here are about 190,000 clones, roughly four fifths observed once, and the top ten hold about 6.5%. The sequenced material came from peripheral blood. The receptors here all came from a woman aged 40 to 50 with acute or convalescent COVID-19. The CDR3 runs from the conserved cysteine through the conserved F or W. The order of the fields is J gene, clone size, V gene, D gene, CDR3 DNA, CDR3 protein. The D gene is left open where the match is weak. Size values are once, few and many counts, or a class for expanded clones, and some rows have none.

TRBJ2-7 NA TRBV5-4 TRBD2 TGTGCCAGCAGCTTCACCGGGACTACCTACTACGAGCAGTACTTC CASSFTGTTYYEQYF
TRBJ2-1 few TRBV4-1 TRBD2 TGCGCCAGCAGCCAAGGGGGACTAGCGGGGGGCCGTAATGAGCAGTTCTTC CASSQGGLAGGRNEQFF
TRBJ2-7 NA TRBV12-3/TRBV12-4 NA TGTGCCAGCAGTTTAGTCGGCCGGGACGAGCAGTACTTC CASSLVGRDEQYF
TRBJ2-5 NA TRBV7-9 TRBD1 TGTGCCAGCAGCACCACCGAATCAGACAGGGTAGAGACCCAGTACTTC CASSTTESDRVETQYF
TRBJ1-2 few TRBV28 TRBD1 TGTGCCAGCAGCTTGATAGGGACAGGTTATGGCTACACCTTC CASSLIGTGYGYTF
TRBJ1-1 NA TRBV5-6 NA TGTGCCAGCAGCTTGGGTTGGGAGGTCACTGAAGCTTTCTTT CASSLGWEVTEAFF
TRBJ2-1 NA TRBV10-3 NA TGTGCCATCAGTCGAATGGGCGTAGACAATGAGCAGTTCTTC CAISRMGVDNEQFF
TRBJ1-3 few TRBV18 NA TGTGCCAGCTCACCTCGGGAATCCGGGGGATCTGGAAACACCATATATTTT CASSPRESGGSGNTIYF
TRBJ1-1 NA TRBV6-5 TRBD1 TGTGCCAGCAGTTACTCAGGACAGGACACTGAAGCTTTCTTT CASSYSGQDTEAFF
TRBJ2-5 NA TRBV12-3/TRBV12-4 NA TGTGCCAGCAGTCAAGAATACGGCGGGACCCAGTACTTC CASSQEYGGTQYF
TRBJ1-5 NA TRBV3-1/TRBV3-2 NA TGTGCCAGCAGCGCCGGAGGGGCCGGGCAGCCCCAGCATTTT CASSAGGAGQPQHF
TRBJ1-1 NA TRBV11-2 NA TGTGCCAGCAGCTTAGTGGGGGGGCGTCCTGAAGCTTTCTTT CASSLVGGRPEAFF
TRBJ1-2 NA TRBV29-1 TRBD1 TGCAGCGTTGATGGGTCAGGGGGCTCGGGGGGCTACACCTTC CSVDGSGGSGGYTF
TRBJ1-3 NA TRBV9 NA TGTGCCAGCAGCGTGTGGGGGGGGTCTTTCGACACCATATATTTT CASSVWGGSFDTIYF
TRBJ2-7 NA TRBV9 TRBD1 TGTGCCAGCAGCAATTCGGACAGGGGCACCTACGAGCAGTACTTC CASSNSDRGTYEQYF
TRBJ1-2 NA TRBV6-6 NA TGTGCCAGCAGTCGCACCTCCCCCGTCCAATCTTGGCACTATGGCTACACCTTC CASSRTSPVQSWHYGYTF
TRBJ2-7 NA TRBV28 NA TGTGCCAGCAGGGGGGGACTCCCGGCAGCGGACGAGCAGTACTTC CASRGGLPAADEQYF
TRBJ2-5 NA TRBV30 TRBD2 TGTGCCTGGAGTAGCGGGAGTCAAGAGACCCAGTACTTC CAWSSGSQETQYF
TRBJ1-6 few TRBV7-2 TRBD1 TGTGCCAGCAGCTTAAGGCCGAGACAGGGCGGATCACCCCTCCACTTT CASSLRPRQGGSPLHF
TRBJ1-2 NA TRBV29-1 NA TGCAGCGTTGTAGGATACGAAGGGGACTATGGCTACACCTTC CSVVGYEGDYGYTF
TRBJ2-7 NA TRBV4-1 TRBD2 TGCGCCAGCAGCCAACGGGGGACGGGAGGAGCAGCCTACGAGCAGTACTTC CASSQRGTGGAAYEQYF
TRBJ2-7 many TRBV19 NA TGTGCCAGTAGTATGTCTAGCGTCTATTCCTACGAGCAGTACTTC CASSMSSVYSYEQYF
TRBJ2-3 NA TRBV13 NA TGTGCCAGCCGGAGGGCGGTCACAGATACGCAGTATTTT CASRRAVTDTQYF
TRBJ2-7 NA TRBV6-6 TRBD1 TGTGCCAGCAGACCTGGACAGGGGGAAACCTACGAGCAGTACTTC CASRPGQGETYEQYF
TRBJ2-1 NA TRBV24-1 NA TGTGCCACCAGTGGTCGCGGCGGGTACAATGAGCAGTTCTTC CATSGRGGYNEQFF
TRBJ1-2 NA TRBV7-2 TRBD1 TGTGCCAGCAGGAGGACAGGAGGGAGCTATGGCTACACCTTC CASRRTGGSYGYTF
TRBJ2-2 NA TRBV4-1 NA TGCGCCAGCAGCCAAACGCCGGGGACCGGGGAGCTGTTTTTT CASSQTPGTGELFF
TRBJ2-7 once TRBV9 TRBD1 TGTGCCAGCAGCCCCCGGGACAGGAGCTCCTACGAGCAGTACTTC CASSPRDRSSYEQYF
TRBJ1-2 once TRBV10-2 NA TGCGCCAGCAGTGATCAGGACTATGGCTACACCTTC CASSDQDYGYTF
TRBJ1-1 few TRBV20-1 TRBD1 TGCAGTGCGGGGGGACAGGTGGGAGCTTTCTTT CSAGGQVGAFF
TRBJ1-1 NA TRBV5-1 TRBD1 TGCGCCAGCAGCCCACGGACAGGGGGTAACACTGAAGCTTTCTTT CASSPRTGGNTEAFF
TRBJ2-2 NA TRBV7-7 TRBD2 TGTGCCAGCAGCAAAAATTCCGGGACTAGCGGGATCCGGCCCGGGGAGCTGTTTTTT CASSKNSGTSGIRPGELFF
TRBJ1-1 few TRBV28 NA TGTGCCAGCAGCCTGGACAGTCCGAGGGGTGAAGCTTTCTTT CASSLDSPRGEAFF
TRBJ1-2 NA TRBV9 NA TGTGCCAGCAGCGTAGAGGCCAGGGTGGACTATGGCTACACCTTC CASSVEARVDYGYTF
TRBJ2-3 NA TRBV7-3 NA TGTGCCAGCAGCACCGGGGGCACAGATACGCAGTATTTT CASSTGGTDTQYF
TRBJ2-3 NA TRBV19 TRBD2 TGTGCCAGTGGGACTAGCGGTATACTACAGTATTTT CASGTSGILQYF
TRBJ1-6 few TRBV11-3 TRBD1 TGTGCCAGCAGCTCCCGGGACAGGGGCGATTCACCCCTCCACTTT CASSSRDRGDSPLHF
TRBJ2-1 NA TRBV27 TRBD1 TGTGCCAGCAGTTTAACAGGGGGATCCTACAATGAGCAGTTCTTC CASSLTGGSYNEQFF
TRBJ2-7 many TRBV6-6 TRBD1 TGTGCCAGCAGTGCGCGAGACAGGGATTTATACGAGCAGTACTTC CASSARDRDLYEQYF
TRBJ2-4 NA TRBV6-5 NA TGTGCCAGCACGTTACACACAGCCAAAAACATTCAGTACTTC CASTLHTAKNIQYF
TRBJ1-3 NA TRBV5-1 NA TGCGCCAGCAGCTTGGCCCCAGGTGTCCTGGCTGGAAACACCATATATTTT CASSLAPGVLAGNTIYF
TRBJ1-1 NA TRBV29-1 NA TGCAGCGTTGAGGTACCGGGCAGGGGATCTTTCTTT CSVEVPGRGSFF
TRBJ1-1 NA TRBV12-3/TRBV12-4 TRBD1 TGTGCCAGCAGCGGACAGGGTTTCACTGAAGCTTTCTTT CASSGQGFTEAFF
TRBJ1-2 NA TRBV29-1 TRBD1 TGCAGCGTCGAACAGGGGGGAGGCGGCTACACCTTC CSVEQGGGGYTF
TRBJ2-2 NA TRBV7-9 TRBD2 TGTGCCAGCAGCCACCTAGCGGCGAACACCGGGGAGCTGTTTTTT CASSHLAANTGELFF
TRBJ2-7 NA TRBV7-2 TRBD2 TGTGCCAGCAGTCCACATAGCGGGAGCTCCTACGAGCAGTACTTC CASSPHSGSSYEQYF
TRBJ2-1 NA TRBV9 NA TGTGCCAGCAGCGGTAACAGCCGCAATGAGCAGTTCTTC CASSGNSRNEQFF
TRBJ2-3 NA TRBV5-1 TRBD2 TGCGCCAGCAGCTTGGAGGCTAGCGGGGGAGGAGATACGCAGTATTTT CASSLEASGGGDTQYF
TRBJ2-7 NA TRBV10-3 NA TGTGCCATCAGTGAGGGGTGGGCCTCCTACGAGCAGTACTTC CAISEGWASYEQYF
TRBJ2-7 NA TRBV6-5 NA TGTGCCAGCATATTAAGTGCCGGGGGCTACGAGCAGTACTTC CASILSAGGYEQYF
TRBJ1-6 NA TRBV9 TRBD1 TGTGCCAGCAGCGCAAAACAGGGGATAAGTTCACCCCTCCACTTT CASSAKQGISSPLHF
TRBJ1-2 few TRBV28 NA TGTGCCAGCAGCCTCCTGGACAGAAACTATGGCTACACCTTC CASSLLDRNYGYTF
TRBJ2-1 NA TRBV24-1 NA TGTGCCACCAGTGATTCCTACGGCGGATCGTATGAGCAGTTCTTC CATSDSYGGSYEQFF
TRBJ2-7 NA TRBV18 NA TGTGCCAGCTCACCACCGACAGTGGATGAGCAGTACTTC CASSPPTVDEQYF
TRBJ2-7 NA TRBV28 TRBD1 TGTGCCAGCGCCCTGGACAGGGGGCTTGTCGAGCAGTACTTC CASALDRGLVEQYF
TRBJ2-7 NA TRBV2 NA TGTGCCAGCAAGGGGGGCGGGAGCTCCTACGAGCAGTACTTC CASKGGGSSYEQYF